Ten or more counts support the clone carrying this T cell receptor (beta chain). Its antigen is still unknown. The record originates from a study of CD8+CD57+ T cells in acquired aplastic anemia. Study-wide background: Sorted CD4+ and CD8+ cells yielded DNA averaging around 3.5 ug.

Findings of the study overall: Around 27 sequences, all CD8+ CDR3, were shared between patients and controls.

V was cut by 0 bases and J by 0 bases, with 11 bases left in between. The CDR3 consists of 16 residues. Germline CDR1 and CDR2: SGHTS and YDEGEE. The use of genomic DNA as template underpinned the TCR beta VDJ and CDR3 profiling. A single record per CDR3 protein comes from TCRdb applying MiXCR to the reads. Of hundreds of thousands of distinct CDR3 sequences in the sample, around 68% are singletons; the top ten hold 3.5% to 4.5%. The source of this sequence is a human donor in good health, serving as a control. The chain combines TRBV5-8 with TRBJ2-3; D might be TRBD2 (5 bases). Sample: sorted CD4+, CD8+, or CD8+CD57+ T cells (not recorded which) from PBMCs. The CDR3 coding sequence is TGTGCCAGCAGCTTGGGGGGTCGGGGAAGCACAGATACGCAGTATTTT. The encoded protein is CASSLGGRGSTDTQYF.